This is a list of T cell receptor beta chains from one sample in a study of OX40 agonist ivuxolimab in advanced cancers. Assay: immunoSEQ multiplex PCR; the TCRdb copy retains only in-frame clones and omits some. The data hold roughly 89,000 clones, with approximately 90% observed a single time. The sequenced sample was CD4+ or CD8+ T cells sorted from blood, obtained in a trial of the OX40 agonist ivuxolimab. All receptors come from an adult with an advanced solid tumor such as melanoma, head and neck, liver or kidney cancer. Both conserved end residues are part of each CDR3. D genes are given only for firm matches. For some rows the clone size is stated as once, few or many, or as a class when expanded; others skip it.

J	V	size	D	DNA	CDR3
TRBJ2-3	TRBV7-2	.	.	TGTGCGTGGCCCAGGGCCGGAGATACGCAGTATTTT	CAWPRAGDTQYF
TRBJ1-2	TRBV7-9	.	.	TGTGCCAGCAGCCCTCCCGGAGGCTACACCTTC	CASSPPGGYTF
TRBJ2-1	TRBV18	few	.	TGTGCCAGCTCTACTTCCGGGAGCTCCTACAATGAGCAGTTCTTC	CASSTSGSSYNEQFF
TRBJ2-5	TRBV7-8	.	.	TGTGCCAGCAGCACCCACGCAACTAACCAAGAGACCCAGTACTTC	CASSTHATNQETQYF
TRBJ2-7	TRBV11-2	.	.	TGTGCCAGCAGCGGCCGGGACAACTACGAGCAGTACTTC	CASSGRDNYEQYF
TRBJ2-7	TRBV13	.	.	TGTGCCAGCAGTGTGGGCCAGCCCTACGAGCAGTACTTC	CASSVGQPYEQYF
TRBJ2-7	TRBV10-3	.	.	TGTGCCATCAGCGGGCCGGGACATCCACCCCCCGCCTACGAGCAGTACTTC	CAISGPGHPPPAYEQYF
TRBJ1-1	TRBV2	.	.	TGTGCCAGCAGAGTACGGAGCACTGAAGCTTTCTTT	CASRVRSTEAFF
TRBJ1-2	TRBV28	.	TRBD1	TGTGCCAGCAGTATCGGACAGGGGAGCGCCAGTGGCTACACCTTC	CASSIGQGSASGYTF
TRBJ2-1	TRBV4-1	.	TRBD2	TGCGCCAGCAGCCAAGACCGGACTAGCGTCTACAATGAGCAGTTCTTC	CASSQDRTSVYNEQFF
TRBJ2-7	TRBV4-2	.	.	TGTGCCAGCAGCCAAGGGGGGGACACCCACAGCTACGAGCAGTACTTC	CASSQGGDTHSYEQYF
TRBJ2-2	TRBV5-4	once	.	TGTGCCAGCAGCTTGGGGGGTAGCCGTGGGGAGCTGTTTTTT	CASSLGGSRGELFF
TRBJ1-2	TRBV4-1	.	.	TGCGCCAGCAGCCGTATGCCGGGATCCAACTATGGCTACACCTTC	CASSRMPGSNYGYTF
TRBJ1-4	TRBV9	.	TRBD1	TGTGCCAGCAGCGGGCCAGACAGGGCGGGCGAAAAACTGTTTTTT	CASSGPDRAGEKLFF